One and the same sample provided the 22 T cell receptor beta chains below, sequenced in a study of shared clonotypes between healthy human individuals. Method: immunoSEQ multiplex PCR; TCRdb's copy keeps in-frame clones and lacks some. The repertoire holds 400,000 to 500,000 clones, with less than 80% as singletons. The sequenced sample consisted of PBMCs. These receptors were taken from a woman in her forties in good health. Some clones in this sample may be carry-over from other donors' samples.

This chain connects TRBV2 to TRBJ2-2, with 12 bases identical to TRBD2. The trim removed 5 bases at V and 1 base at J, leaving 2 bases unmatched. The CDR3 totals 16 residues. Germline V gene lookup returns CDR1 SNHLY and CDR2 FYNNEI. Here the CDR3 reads CASSRTSGKNTGELFF. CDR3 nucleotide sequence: TGTGCCAGCAGTCGGACTAGCGGGAAGAACACCGGGGAGCTGTTTTTT.

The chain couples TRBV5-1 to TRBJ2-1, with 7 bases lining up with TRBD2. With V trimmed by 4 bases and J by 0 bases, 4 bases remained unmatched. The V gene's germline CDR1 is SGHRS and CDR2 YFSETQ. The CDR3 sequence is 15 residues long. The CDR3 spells CASSLTSASYNEQFF. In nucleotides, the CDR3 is TGCGCCAGCAGCCTCACTAGCGCCTCCTACAATGAGCAGTTCTTC.

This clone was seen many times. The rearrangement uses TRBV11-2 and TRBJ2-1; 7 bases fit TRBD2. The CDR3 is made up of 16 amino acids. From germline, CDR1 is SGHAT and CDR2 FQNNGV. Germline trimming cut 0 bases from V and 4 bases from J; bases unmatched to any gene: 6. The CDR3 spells CASSLDRAGVYNEQFF. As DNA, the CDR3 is TGTGCCAGCAGCTTAGATCGGGCGGGAGTATACAATGAGCAGTTCTTC.

The CDR3 DNA is TGTGCCAGCAGCTTGTGGGACAGGGAGTATGGCTACACCTTC. Amino acid sequence: CASSLWDREYGYTF. The V call is TRBV5-5, the J call TRBJ1-2; the match to TRBD1 covers 9 bases. Looked up from germline, CDR1 is SGHKS and CDR2 is YYEKEE (reference sequence). This CDR3 has 14 amino acids. The ends lost 1 base at V and 5 bases at J; junction bases unmatched: 3.

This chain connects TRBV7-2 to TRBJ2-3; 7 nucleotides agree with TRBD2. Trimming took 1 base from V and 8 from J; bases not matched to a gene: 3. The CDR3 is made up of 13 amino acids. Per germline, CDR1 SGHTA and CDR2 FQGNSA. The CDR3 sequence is CASSLERDRTQYF. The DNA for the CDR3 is TGTGCCAGCAGCTTAGAGCGGGATCGTACGCAGTATTTT.

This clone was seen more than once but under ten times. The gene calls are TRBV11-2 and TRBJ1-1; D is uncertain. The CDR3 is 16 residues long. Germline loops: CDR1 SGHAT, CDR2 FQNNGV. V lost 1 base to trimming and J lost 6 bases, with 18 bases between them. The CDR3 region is CASSLAAGLTGPEAFF. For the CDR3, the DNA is TGTGCCAGCAGCTTAGCCGCCGGACTCACCGGGCCTGAAGCTTTCTTT. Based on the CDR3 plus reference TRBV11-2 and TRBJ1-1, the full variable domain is EAGVAQSPRYKIIEKRQSVAFWCNPISGHATLYWYQQILGQGPKLLIQFQNNGVVDDSQLPKDRFSAERLKGVDSTLKIQPAKLEDSAVYLCASSLAAGLTGPEAFFGQGTRLTVV.

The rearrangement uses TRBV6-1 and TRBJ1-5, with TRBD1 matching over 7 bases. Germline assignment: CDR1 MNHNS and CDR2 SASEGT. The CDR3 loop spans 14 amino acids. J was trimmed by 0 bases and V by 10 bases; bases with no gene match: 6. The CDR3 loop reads CATAGQHSNQPQHF. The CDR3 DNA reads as TGTGCCACCGCGGGACAGCATAGCAATCAGCCCCAGCATTTT.

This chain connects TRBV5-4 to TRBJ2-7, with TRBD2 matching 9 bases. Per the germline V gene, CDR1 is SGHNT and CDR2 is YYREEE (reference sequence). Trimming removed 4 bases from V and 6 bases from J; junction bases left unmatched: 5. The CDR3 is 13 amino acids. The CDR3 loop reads CASSRSGRGEQYF. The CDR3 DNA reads TGTGCCAGCAGCCGTAGCGGGAGAGGCGAGCAGTACTTC.

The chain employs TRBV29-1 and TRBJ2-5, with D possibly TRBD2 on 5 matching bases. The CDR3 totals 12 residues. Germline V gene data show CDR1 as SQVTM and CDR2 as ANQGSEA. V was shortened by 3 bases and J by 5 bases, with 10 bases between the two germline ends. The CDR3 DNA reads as TGCAGCGTTGAGGGAGTGAGGGAGACCCAGTACTTC. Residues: CSVEGVRETQYF.

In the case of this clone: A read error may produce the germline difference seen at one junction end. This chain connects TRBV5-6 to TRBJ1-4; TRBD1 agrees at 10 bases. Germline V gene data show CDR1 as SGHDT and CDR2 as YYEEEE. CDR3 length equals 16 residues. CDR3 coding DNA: TGTGCCAGCAGCCAGCGGACAGGGGGAACTAATGAAGAACTGTTTTTT. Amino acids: CASSQRTGGTNEELFF.

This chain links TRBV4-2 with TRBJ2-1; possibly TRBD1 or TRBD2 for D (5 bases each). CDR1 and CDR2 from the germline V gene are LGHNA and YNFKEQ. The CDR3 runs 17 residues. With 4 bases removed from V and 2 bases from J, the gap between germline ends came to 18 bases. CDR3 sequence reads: CASSRGSGNLAYNEQFF. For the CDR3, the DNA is TGTGCCAGCAGCCGGGGGTCCGGGAACCTGGCCTACAATGAGCAGTTCTTC.

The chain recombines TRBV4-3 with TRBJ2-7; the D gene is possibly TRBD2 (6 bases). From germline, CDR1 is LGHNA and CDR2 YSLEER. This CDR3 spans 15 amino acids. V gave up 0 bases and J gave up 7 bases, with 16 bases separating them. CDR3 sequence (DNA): TGCGCCAGCAGCCAAGAAGCGGGCGGGCGGTGGGAGCAGTACTTC. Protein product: CASSQEAGGRWEQYF.

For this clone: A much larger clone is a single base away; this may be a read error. CDR3 bases: TGCAGCGTTGAATCTAGCGGGGTTTCGTACAATGAGCCGTTCTTC. Its protein product is CSVESSGVSYNEPFF. The rearrangement links TRBV29-1 to TRBJ2-1, with 9 bases identical to TRBD2. CDR1 is SQVTM, CDR2 ANQGSEA, per germline. This CDR3 spans 15 amino acids.

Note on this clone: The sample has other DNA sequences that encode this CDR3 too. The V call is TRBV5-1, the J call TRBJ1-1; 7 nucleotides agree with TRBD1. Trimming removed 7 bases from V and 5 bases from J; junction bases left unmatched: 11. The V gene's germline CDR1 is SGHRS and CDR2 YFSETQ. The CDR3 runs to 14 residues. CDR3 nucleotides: TGCGCCAGCCTGTCGGAGGGGGCAAGGACTGAAGCTTTCTTT. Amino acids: CASLSEGARTEAFF.

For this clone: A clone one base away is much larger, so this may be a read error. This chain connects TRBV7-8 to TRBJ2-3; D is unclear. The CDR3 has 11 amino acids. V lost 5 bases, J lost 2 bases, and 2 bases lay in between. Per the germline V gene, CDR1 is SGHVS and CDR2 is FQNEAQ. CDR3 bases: TGTGCCAGCAGCATCACAGATACGCAGTATTTT. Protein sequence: CASSITDTQYF.

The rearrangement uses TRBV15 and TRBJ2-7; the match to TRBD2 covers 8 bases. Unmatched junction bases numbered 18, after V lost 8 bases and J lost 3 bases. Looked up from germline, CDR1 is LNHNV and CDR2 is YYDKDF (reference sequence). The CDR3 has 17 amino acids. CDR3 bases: TGTGCCACCTCAAGCCCTAGCGGGTCTCGACCCTACTACGAGCAGTACTTC. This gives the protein CATSSPSGSRPYYEQYF.

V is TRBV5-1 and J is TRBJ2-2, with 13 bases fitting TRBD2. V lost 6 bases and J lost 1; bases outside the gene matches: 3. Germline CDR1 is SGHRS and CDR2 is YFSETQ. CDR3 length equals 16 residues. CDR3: CASKLAGGLNTGELFF. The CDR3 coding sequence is TGCGCCAGCAAACTAGCGGGAGGGTTGAACACCGGGGAGCTGTTTTTT.

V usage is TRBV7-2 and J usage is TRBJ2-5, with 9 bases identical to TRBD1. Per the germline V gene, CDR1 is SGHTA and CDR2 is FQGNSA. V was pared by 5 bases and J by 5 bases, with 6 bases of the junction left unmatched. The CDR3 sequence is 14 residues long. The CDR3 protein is CASSEHRGQETQYF. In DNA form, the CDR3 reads TGTGCCAGCAGCGAGCACAGGGGGCAGGAGACCCAGTACTTC.

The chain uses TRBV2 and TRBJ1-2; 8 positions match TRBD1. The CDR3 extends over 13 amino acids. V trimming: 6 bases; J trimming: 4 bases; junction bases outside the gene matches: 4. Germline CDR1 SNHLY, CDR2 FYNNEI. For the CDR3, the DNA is TGTGCCAGCAGCTTGACAGGGGCCTATGGCTACACCTTC. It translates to CASSLTGAYGYTF.

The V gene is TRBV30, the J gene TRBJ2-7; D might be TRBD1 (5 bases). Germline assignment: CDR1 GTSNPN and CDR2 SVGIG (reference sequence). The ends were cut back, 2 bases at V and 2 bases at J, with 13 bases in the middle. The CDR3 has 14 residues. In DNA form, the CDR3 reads TGTGCCTGGAGTCTAGGGGTCCGACCCTACGAGCAGTACTTC. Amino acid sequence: CAWSLGVRPYEQYF. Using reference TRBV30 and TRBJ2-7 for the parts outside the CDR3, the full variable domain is SQTIHQWPATLVQPVGSPLSLECTVEGTSNPNLYWYRQAAGRGLQLLFYSVGIGQISSEVPQNLSASRPQDRQFILSSKKLLLSDSGFYLCAWSLGVRPYEQYFGPGTRLTVT.

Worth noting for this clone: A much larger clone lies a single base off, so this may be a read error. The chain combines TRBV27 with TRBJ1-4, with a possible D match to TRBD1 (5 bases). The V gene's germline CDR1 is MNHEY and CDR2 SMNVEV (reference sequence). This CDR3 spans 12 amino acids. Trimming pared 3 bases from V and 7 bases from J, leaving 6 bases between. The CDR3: CASSFGGEKLFF. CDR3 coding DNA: TGTGCCAGCAGTTTCGGGGGTGAAAAACTGTTTTTT.

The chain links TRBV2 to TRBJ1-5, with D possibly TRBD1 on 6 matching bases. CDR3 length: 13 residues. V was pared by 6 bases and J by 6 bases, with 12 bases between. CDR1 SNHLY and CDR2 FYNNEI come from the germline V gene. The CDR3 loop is CASRAGEGQPQHF. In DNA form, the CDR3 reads TGTGCCAGCAGGGCAGGGGAAGGTCAGCCCCAGCATTTT.